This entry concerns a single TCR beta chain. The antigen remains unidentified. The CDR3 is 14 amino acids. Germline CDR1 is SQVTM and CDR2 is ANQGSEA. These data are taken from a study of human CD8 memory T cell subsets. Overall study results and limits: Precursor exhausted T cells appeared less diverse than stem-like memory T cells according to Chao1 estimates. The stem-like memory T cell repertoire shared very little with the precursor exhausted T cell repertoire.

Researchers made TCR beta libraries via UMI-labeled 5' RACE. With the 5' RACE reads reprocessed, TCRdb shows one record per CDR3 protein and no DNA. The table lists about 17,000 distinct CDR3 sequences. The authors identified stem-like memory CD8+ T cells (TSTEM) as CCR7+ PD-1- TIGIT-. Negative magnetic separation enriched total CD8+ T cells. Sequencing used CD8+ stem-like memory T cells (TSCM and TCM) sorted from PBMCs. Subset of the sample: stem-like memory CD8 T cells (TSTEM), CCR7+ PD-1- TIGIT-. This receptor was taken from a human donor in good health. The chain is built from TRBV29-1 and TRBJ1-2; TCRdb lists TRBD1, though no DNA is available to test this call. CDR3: CSVFPAGTGGGYTF. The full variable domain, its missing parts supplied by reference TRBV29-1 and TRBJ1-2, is SAVISQKPSRDICQRGTSLTIQCQVDSQVTMMFWYRQQPGQSLTLIATANQGSEATYESGFVIDKFPISRPNLTFSTLTVSNMSPEDSSIYLCSVFPAGTGGGYTFGSGTRLTVV.